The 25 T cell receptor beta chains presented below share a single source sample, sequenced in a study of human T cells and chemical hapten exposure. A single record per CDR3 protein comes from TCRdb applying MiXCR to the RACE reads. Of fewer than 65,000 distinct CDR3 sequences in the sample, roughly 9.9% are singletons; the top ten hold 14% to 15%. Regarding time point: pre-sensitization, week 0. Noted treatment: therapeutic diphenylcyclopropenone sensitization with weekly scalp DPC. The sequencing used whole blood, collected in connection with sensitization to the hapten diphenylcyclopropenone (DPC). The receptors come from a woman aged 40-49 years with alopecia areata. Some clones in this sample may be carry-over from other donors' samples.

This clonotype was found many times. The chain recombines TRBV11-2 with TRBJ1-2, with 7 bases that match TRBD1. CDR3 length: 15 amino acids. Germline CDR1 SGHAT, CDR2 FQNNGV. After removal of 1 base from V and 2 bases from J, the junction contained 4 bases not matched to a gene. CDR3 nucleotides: TGTGCCAGCAGCTTAGTCGCAGGGGGAAACTATGGCTACACCTTC. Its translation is CASSLVAGGNYGYTF.

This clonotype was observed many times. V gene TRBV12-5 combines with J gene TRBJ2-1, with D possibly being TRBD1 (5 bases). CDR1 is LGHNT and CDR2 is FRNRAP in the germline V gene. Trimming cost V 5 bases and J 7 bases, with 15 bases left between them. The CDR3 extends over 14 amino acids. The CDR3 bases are TGTGCTAGTGGTCGGTGGGGCGTGGGGAATGAGCAGTTCTTC. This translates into CASGRWGVGNEQFF.

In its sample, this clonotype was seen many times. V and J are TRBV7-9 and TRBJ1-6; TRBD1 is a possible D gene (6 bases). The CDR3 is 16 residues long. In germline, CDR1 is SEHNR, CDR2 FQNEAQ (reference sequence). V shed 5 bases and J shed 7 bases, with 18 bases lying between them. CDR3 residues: CASSPDTGLGNSPLHF. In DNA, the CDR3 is TGTGCCAGCAGCCCAGATACAGGGCTCGGGAATTCACCCCTCCACTTT.

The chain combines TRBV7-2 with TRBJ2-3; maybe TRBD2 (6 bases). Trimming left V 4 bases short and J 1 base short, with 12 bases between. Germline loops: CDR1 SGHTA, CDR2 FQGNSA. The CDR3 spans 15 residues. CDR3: CASSSELARTDTQYF. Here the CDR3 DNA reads TGTGCCAGCAGCTCGGAGCTAGCGCGCACAGATACGCAGTATTTT.

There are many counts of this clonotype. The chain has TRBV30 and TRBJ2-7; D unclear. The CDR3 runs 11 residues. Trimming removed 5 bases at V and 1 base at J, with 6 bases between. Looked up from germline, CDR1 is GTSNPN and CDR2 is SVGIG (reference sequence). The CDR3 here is CAWALSYEQYF. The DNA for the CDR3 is TGTGCCTGGGCGCTATCCTACGAGCAGTACTTC.

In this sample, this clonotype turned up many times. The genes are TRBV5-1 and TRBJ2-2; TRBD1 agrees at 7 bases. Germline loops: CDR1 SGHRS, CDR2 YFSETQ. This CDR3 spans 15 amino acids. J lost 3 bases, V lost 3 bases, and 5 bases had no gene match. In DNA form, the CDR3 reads TGCGCCAGCAGCTGGACAGGCGGAGACACCGGGGAGCTGTTTTTT. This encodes CASSWTGGDTGELFF.

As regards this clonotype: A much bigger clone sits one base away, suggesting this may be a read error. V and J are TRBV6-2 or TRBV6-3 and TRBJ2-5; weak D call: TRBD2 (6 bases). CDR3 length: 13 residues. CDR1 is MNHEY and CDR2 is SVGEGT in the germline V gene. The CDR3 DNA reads TGTGCCAGCAGATGGGACTCCCCAGGGACCCGGTACTTC. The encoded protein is CASRWDSPGTRYF.

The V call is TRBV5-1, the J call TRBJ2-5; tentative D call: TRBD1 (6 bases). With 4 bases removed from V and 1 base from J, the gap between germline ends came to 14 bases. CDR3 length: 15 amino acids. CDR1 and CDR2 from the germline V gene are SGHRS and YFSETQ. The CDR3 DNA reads TGCGCCAGCAGCCTTTGGACAGACCTCCAAGAGACCCAGTACTTC. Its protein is CASSLWTDLQETQYF.

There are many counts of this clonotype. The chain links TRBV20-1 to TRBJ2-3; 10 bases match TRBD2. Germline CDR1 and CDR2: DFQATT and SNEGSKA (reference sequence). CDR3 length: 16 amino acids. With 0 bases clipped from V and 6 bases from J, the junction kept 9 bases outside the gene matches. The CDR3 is CSARDSLAGVHDTQYF. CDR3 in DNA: TGCAGTGCTAGAGATTCCCTAGCGGGGGTCCACGATACGCAGTATTTT.

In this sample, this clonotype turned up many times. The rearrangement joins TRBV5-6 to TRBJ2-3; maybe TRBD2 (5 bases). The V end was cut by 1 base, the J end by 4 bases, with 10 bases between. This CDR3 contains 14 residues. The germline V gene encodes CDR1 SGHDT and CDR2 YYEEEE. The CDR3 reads CASSLYGVPDTQYF. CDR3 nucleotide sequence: TGTGCCAGCAGCTTGTACGGGGTTCCAGATACGCAGTATTTT. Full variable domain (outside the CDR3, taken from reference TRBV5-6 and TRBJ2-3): DAGVTQSPTHLIKTRGQQVTLRCSPKSGHDTVSWYQQALGQGPQFIFQYYEEEERQRGNFPDRFSGHQFPNYSSELNVNALLLGDSALYLCASSLYGVPDTQYFGPGTRLTVL.

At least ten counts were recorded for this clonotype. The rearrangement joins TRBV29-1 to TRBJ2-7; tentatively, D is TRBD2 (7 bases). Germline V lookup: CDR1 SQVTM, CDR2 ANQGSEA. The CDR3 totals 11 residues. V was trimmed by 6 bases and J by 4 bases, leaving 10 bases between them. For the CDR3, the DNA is TGCAGCGTCGGGGGGCGATACGAGCAGTACTTC. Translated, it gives CSVGGRYEQYF.

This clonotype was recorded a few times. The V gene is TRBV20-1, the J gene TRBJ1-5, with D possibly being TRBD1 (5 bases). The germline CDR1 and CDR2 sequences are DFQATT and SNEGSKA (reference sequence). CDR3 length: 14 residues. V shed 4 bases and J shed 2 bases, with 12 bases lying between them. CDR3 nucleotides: TGCAGTGCTAACTCGTTAGGGGGCAATCAGCCCCAGCATTTT. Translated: CSANSLGGNQPQHF.

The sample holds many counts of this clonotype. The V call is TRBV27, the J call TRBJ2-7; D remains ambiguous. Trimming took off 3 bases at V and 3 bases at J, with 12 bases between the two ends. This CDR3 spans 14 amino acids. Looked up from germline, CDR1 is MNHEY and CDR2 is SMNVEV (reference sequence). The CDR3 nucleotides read TGTGCCAGCAGTTTTGGCAGATGGGGCTACGAGCAGTACTTC. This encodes CASSFGRWGYEQYF.

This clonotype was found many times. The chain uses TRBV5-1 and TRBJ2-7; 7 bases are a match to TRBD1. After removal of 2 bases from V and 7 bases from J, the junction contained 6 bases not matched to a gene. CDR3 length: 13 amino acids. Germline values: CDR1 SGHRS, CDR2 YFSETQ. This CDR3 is CASSLETGREQYF. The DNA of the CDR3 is TGCGCCAGCAGCTTAGAGACAGGGCGTGAGCAGTACTTC.

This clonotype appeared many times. The CDR3 is CASSQNRARTSRGGEQYF. As DNA, the CDR3 is TGCGCCAGCAGCCAGAACAGAGCTCGGACTAGCAGGGGAGGCGAGCAGTACTTC. The rearrangement uses TRBV4-1 and TRBJ2-7; 8 bases fit TRBD2. V lost 3 bases and J lost 6; bases outside the gene matches: 19. Per the germline V gene, CDR1 is MGHRA and CDR2 is YSYEKL. This CDR3 is 18 amino acids long.

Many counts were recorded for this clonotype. For the CDR3, the DNA is TGTGCCACCAGTGATAACAGGGAGCCCAATGAGCAGTTCTTC. Protein: CATSDNREPNEQFF. The chain employs TRBV24-1 and TRBJ2-1, with TRBD1 as a possible D gene (6 bases). CDR3 length: 14 amino acids. V was cut by 3 bases and J by 6 bases, with 11 bases left in between. CDR1 is KGHDR, CDR2 SFDVKD, per germline.

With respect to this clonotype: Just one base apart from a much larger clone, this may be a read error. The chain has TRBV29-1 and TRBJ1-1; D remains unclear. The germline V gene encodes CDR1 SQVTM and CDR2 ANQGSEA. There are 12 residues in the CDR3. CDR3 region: CSVQDLNTEAIF. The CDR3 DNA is TGCAGCGTGCAGGACCTGAACACTGAAGCTATCTTT.

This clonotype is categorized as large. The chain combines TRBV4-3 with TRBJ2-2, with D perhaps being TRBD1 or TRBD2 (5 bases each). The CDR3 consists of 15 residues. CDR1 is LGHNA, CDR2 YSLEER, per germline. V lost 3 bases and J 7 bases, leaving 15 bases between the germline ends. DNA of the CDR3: TGCGCCAGCAGCCATGTGGGGGATTTTGGCGGGGAGCTGTTTTTT. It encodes CASSHVGDFGGELFF.

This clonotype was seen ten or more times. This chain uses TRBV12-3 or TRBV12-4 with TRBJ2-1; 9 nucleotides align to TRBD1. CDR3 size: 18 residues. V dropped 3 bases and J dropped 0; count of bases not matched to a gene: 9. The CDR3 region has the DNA TGTGCCAGCAGTTTCCTACAGGGGGCCAAAAGCTCCTACAATGAGCAGTTCTTC. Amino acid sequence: CASSFLQGAKSSYNEQFF.

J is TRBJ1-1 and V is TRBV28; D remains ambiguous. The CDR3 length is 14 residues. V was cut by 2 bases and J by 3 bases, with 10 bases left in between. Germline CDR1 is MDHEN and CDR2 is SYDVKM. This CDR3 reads CASSLSGRDTEAFF. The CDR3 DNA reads TGTGCCAGCAGTTTAAGCGGTAGGGACACTGAAGCTTTCTTT. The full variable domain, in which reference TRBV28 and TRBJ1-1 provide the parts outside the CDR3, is DVKVTQSSRYLVKRTGEKVFLECVQDMDHENMFWYRQDPGLGLRLIYFSYDVKMKEKGDIPEGYSVSREKKERFSLILESASTNQTSMYLCASSLSGRDTEAFFGQGTRLTVV.

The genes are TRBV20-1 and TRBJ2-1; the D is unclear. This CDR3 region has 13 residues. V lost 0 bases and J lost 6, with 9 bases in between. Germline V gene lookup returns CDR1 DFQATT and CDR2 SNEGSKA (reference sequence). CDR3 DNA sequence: TGCAGTGCTAGAGATCTCGATCGCAATGAGCAGTTCTTC. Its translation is CSARDLDRNEQFF.

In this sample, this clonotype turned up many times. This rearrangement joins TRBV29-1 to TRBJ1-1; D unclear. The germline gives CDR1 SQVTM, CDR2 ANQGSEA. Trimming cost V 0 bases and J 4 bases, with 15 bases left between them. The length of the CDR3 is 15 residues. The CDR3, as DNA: TGCAGCGTTGAAGAAATGGACTCGATGGGCACTGAAGCTTTCTTT. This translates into CSVEEMDSMGTEAFF.

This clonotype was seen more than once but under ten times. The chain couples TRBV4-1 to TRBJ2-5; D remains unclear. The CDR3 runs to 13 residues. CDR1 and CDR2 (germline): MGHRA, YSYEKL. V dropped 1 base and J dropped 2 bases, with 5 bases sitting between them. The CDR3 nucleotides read TGCGCCAGCAGCCAAGTCGTACAAGAGACCCAGTACTTC. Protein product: CASSQVVQETQYF.

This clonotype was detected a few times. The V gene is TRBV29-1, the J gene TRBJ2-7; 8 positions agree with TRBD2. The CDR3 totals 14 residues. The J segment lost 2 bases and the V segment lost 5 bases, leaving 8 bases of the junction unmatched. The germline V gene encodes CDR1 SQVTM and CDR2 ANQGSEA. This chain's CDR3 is CSVTESGGAYEQYF. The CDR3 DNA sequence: TGCAGCGTTACTGAAAGCGGGGGTGCCTACGAGCAGTACTTC.

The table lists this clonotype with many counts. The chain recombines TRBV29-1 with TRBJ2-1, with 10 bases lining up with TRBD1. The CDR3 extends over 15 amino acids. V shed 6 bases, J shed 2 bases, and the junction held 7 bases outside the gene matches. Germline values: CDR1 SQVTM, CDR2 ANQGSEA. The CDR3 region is CSVRGGQGAYNEQFF. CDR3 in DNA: TGCAGCGTCCGCGGCGGACAGGGGGCCTACAATGAGCAGTTCTTC.